A single T cell receptor (beta chain) is shown here with its context. Participants spanned ages about 18 to 95 years and resided in 24 US areas. Which cohort a participant joined came from the clinical history participants gave. All exposed participants met a person with COVID-19 within 2 weeks before entering the study. The data derive from a study of blood T cell repertoires in COVID-19. Study-wide context: The United States, Italy and Spain were the sources of the acute and convalescent COVID-19 samples.

Germline assignment: CDR1 SGHTS and CDR2 YDEGEE. The length of the CDR3 is 14 residues. Trimming took off 2 bases at V and 1 base at J, with 9 bases between the two ends. Libraries were prepared by immunoSEQ multiplex PCR; TCRdb keeps only in-frame clonotypes and omits some of them. The top ten hold 3% to 3.5% of the sample, which has around 190,000 clones, roughly 84% seen once. The sample comprised PBMCs or T cells enriched from blood (not recorded which). This chain uses TRBV5-8 with TRBJ2-5, with D tentatively TRBD1 (6 bases). This sequence was found in a woman in her twenties or thirties who had been exposed to COVID-19. The CDR3 DNA reads as TGTGCCAGCAGCTTACAGGGTCGCCAAGAGACCCAGTACTTC. This gives the protein CASSLQGRQETQYF. Supplemented by reference TRBV5-8 and TRBJ2-5, the full variable domain reads EAGVTQSPTHLIKTRGQQATLRCSPISGHTSVYWYQQALGLGLQFLLWYDEGEERNRGNFPPRFSGRQFPNYSSELNVNALELEDSALYLCASSLQGRQETQYFGPGTRLLVL.